The sequence of this TCR beta chain was determined in a study of PD-1 blockade in classical Hodgkin lymphoma. General study results and limits: Baseline TCR diversity was reportedly lower in newly diagnosed patients than in healthy donors. It was reported as lower still in relapsed/refractory patients.

Germline V gene data show CDR1 as SGHKS and CDR2 as YYEKEE (reference sequence). The V and J ends lost 1 base and 1 base, in that order; junction bases with no gene match: 4. The CDR3 has 15 residues. With respect to this clone: Its antigen is currently unknown.

Profiled with immunoSEQ multiplex PCR; TCRdb holds only in-frame clones, not every one. The table has under 20,000 clones, 70% to 80% seen once. Every patient had relapsed following autologous stem cell transplantation, and cohorts differed in brentuximab vedotin exposure. The origin of this receptor is a human donor with classical Hodgkin lymphoma. This sequence joins TRBV5-5 and TRBJ1-1, with 7 positions matching TRBD1. The input for sequencing was peripheral blood mononuclear cells (PBMCs), taken before the second cycle of nivolumab. CDR3 protein: CASSLYEGANTEAFF. The CDR3 nucleotides read TGTGCCAGCAGCTTGTATGAGGGGGCGAACACTGAAGCTTTCTTT.